This T cell receptor beta chain was obtained from a study of T cells in Graves' hyperthyroidism and ophthalmopathy. Overall study results and limits: Most thyroid clonotypes with frequency above 0.001 were detected in blood. Ophthalmopathy was model-predicted a median about 6 months pre-onset.

Patients with uncontrolled infections, other autoimmune diseases, pregnancy or lactation were excluded. Over 8 ml fresh peripheral blood yielded the PBMCs. RNA transcripts served as the template for amplifying TCR beta CDR3 regions. The TCR CDR3 first-round RT-PCR relied on the HTBI primer set. TCRdb reprocessed the multiplex PCR reads with MiXCR, giving one entry per CDR3 protein. This sample yields about 210,000 distinct CDR3 sequences, of which roughly 15% are seen a single time; 50% belongs to the top ten. Many counts were recorded for this clonotype. What it binds is unknown. CDR3 length: 12 amino acids. V lost 2 bases and J 7 bases, leaving 9 bases between the germline ends. From germline, CDR1 is GTSNPN and CDR2 SVGIG (reference sequence).

Specimen: blood. The chain has TRBV30 and TRBJ2-4; D remains unclear. The TCR comes from a man between 50 and 59 years old with Graves' hyperthyroidism. The CDR3 protein is CAWSTSRNIQYF. CDR3 in DNA: TGTGCCTGGAGTACATCCCGGAACATTCAGTACTTC. The whole variable domain, filled in from reference TRBV30 and TRBJ2-4, reads SQTIHQWPATLVQPVGSPLSLECTVEGTSNPNLYWYRQAAGRGLQLLFYSVGIGQISSEVPQNLSASRPQDRQFILSSKKLLLSDSGFYLCAWSTSRNIQYFGAGTRLSVL.